This T cell receptor beta chain was sequenced during a study of neoadjuvant anti-PD-1 for oral cavity cancer (dated by TCRdb to the early 2020s). Some background on the complete study: Three to four biweekly doses of nivolumab at 3 mg/kg were mostly administered to patients before curative-intent surgical resection. Patients without progression received a fourth nivolumab dose around day 43 and underwent definitive surgical resection on days 50-56. Responders were defined as patients with complete response, partial response or stable disease by RECIST 1.1; non-responders were defined as patients with progression. An approximately 34% response rate was observed in the parent correlative cohort, in which more than 9 patients were included. Broader findings and caveats from the paper: A higher pretreatment blood Treg/Th17 ratio correlated with both higher pretreatment blood TCRbeta clonality and lower post-treatment tumor TCRbeta clonality. Only a few patients per response group were included in the TCR analyses, and larger cohorts for validation were called for by the authors. Greater tumor shrinkage correlated with larger post-treatment sizes of preexisting intratumoral clones, which suggests that expansion of preexisting clones contributed to response.

For survey sequencing of tumor libraries, mostly roughly 5 ug of input genomic DNA was used, and two replicates were run per sample. The immunoSEQ hsTCRbeta kit was used to prepare TCRbeta libraries, following the manufacturer's instructions. An Illumina NovaSeq 6000 S4 flow cell was used to sequence the final libraries, which had first been combined to 3 nM. Per the source publication's procedure: The immunoSEQ Analyzer handled quality control and preprocessing of the raw data. The analysis was restricted to productive rearrangements, with each unique CDR3 amino acid sequence defining a clonotype. Repertoire clonality was estimated as the Gini-Simpson index, computed with the R package tcR. Gini indices were compared with Student's t test, and associations with tumor size change were assessed by Pearson correlation. Here the immuneACCESS table is served through TCRdb, limited to in-frame sequences with V and J called. Missing clones are a known gap in these copies; in checked studies unresolved V genes cover under half, and the rest lacks a known reason. V and J calls and clone size are given by that table; D and trimming were obtained from the DNA. A total of over 20,000 clones appear in this sample, 20% to 30% of them only once. The ten largest clones capture about 16% of the sample.

The time point label corresponds to: after neoadjuvant nivolumab, at surgical resection. The patients had newly diagnosed stage II-IVA oral cavity squamous cell carcinoma and had not received any prior systemic or radiation treatment. The cohort was made up of patients with locally advanced, HPV-negative oral cavity squamous cell carcinoma. Samples were obtained from a longitudinal correlative study of a single-arm phase II trial of neoadjuvant nivolumab in oral cavity squamous cell carcinoma. Subject-matched pre- and post-treatment PBMCs and tumors from three responders and three non-responders underwent genomic DNA-based TCRbeta sequencing. For tumor tissue, genomic DNA extraction relied on the Maxwell RSC DNA from Tissue kit. This clone was seen at least ten times. It has no known antigen specificity. One base away there is no much larger clone; base qualities are not given. The CDR3 holds 17 amino acids from the cysteine to the phenylalanine. Only the CDR3 part of the read is kept: 51 bases, read in frame from the first base. V is trimmed back by 0 bases and J by 6 bases, and the junction contains 13 bases that no gene match accounts for. In the germline V gene, CDR1 corresponds to MGHRA and CDR2 to YSYEKL.

The sequence joins TRBV4-1 to TRBJ1-2, and 7 junctional nucleotides match TRBD1. This TCR derives from a person aged 35 to 85 with oral cavity squamous cell carcinoma. The starting material was tumor tissue, obtained after nivolumab (anti-PD-1) treatment. This receptor has the CDR3 CASSQDVPRTGKDGYTF. Here is the DNA: TGCGCCAGCAGCCAAGACGTACCGAGGACAGGAAAGGATGGCTACACCTTC.